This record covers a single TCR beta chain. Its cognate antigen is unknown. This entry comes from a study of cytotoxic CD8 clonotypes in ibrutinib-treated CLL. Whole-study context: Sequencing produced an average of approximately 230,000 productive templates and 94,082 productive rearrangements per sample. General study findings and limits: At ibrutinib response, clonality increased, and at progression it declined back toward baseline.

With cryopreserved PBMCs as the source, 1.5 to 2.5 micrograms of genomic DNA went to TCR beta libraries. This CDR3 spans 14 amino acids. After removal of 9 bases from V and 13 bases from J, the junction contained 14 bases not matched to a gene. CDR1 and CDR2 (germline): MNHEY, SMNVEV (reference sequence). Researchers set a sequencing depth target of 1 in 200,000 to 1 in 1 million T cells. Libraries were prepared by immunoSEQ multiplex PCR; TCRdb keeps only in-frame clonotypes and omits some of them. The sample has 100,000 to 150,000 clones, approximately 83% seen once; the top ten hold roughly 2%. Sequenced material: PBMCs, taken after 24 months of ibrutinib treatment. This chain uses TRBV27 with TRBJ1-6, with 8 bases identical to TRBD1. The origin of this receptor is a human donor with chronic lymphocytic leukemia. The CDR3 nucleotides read TGTGCCAGGCCATCCAGACAGGGGATCCCTCCCCTCCACTTT. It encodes CARPSRQGIPPLHF.